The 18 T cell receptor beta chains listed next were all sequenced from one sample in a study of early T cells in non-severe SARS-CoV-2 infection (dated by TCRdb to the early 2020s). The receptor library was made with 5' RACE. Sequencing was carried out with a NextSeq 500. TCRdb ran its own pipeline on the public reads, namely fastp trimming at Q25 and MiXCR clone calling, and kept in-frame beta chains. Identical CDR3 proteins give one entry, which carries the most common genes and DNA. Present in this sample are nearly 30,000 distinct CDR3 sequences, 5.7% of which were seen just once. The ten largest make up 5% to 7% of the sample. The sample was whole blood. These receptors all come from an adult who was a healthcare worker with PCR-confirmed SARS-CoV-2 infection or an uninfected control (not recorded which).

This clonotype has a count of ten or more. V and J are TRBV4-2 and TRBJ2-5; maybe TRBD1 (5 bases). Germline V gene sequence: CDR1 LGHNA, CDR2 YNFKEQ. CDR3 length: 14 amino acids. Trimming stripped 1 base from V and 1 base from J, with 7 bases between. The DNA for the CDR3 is TGTGCCAGCAGCCAAGGGGGCACCCAAGAGACCCAGTACTTC. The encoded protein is CASSQGGTQETQYF.

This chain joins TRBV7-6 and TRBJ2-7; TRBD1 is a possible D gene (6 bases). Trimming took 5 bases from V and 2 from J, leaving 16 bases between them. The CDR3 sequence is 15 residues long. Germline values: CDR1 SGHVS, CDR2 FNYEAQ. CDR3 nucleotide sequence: TGTGCCAGCAGCCAGGGCCCCGGGACAACCTACGAGCAGTACTTC. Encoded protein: CASSQGPGTTYEQYF.

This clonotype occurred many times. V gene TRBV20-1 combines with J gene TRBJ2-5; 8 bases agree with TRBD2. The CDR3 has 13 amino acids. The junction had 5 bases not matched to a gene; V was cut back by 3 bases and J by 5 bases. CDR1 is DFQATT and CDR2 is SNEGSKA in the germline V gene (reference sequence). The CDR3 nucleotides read TGCAGTGCTAGGTTAGCGGGGTTGGAGACCCAGTACTTC. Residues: CSARLAGLETQYF.

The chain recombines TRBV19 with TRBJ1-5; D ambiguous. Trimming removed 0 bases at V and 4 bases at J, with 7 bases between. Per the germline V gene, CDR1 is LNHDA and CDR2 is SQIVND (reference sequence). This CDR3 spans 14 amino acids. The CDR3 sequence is CASSIDLENQPQHF. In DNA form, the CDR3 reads TGTGCCAGTAGTATAGATCTTGAAAATCAGCCCCAGCATTTT.

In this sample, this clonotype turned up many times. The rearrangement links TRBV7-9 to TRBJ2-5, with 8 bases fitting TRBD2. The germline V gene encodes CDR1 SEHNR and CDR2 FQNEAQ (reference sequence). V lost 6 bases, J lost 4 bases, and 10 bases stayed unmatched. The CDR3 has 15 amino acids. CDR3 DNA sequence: TGTGCCAGCAGTCGGACTAGCTACTCGTCAGAGACCCAGTACTTC. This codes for CASSRTSYSSETQYF.

The CDR3 is CASSPPSSHTDTQYF. The CDR3 DNA is TGTGCCAGCTCACCTCCCTCGAGTCACACAGATACGCAGTATTTT. The chain is built from TRBV18 and TRBJ2-3; D call uncertain. The V end lost 3 bases, the J end lost 2 bases, and 12 bases lay between the germline ends. Germline V gene lookup returns CDR1 KGHSH and CDR2 LQKENI. This CDR3 contains 15 residues. Looking up the rest from reference TRBV18 and TRBJ2-3 gives the full variable domain: NAGVMQNPRHLVRRRGQEARLRCSPMKGHSHVYWYRQLPEEGLKFMVYLQKENIIDESGMPKERFSAEFPKEGPSILRIQQVVRGDSAAYFCASSPPSSHTDTQYFGPGTRLTVL.

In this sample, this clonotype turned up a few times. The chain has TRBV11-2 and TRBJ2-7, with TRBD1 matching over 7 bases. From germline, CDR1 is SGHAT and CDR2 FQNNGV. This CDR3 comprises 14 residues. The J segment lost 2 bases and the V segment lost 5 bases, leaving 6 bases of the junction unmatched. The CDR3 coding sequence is TGTGCCAGCAGCCCGCGACAGGGTACCTACGAGCAGTACTTC. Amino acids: CASSPRQGTYEQYF. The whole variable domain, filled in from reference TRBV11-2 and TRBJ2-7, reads EAGVAQSPRYKIIEKRQSVAFWCNPISGHATLYWYQQILGQGPKLLIQFQNNGVVDDSQLPKDRFSAERLKGVDSTLKIQPAKLEDSAVYLCASSPRQGTYEQYFGPGTRLTVT.

The DNA of the CDR3 is TGTGCCAGCAGCGCACACAGGGGAATACTCTCTGGGGCCAACGTCCTGACTTTC. It codes for CASSAHRGILSGANVLTF. The V and J genes are TRBV9 and TRBJ2-6; 7 nucleotides agree with TRBD1. This CDR3 has 18 amino acids. V lost 3 bases and J lost 0; bases outside the gene matches: 9. The germline V gene has CDR1 SGDLS and CDR2 YYNGEE.

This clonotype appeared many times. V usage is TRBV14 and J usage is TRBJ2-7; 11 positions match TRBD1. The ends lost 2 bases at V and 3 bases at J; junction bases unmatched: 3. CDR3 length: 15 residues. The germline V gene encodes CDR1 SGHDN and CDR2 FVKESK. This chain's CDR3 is CASSQFGTGGYEQYF. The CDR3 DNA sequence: TGTGCCAGCAGCCAATTCGGGACAGGGGGCTACGAGCAGTACTTC.

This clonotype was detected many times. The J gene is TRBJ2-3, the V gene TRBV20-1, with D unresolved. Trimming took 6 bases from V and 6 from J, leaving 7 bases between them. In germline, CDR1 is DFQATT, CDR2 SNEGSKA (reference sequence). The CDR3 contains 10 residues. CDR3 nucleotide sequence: TGCAGTGCGGGCCGTGATACGCAGTATTTT. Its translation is CSAGRDTQYF.

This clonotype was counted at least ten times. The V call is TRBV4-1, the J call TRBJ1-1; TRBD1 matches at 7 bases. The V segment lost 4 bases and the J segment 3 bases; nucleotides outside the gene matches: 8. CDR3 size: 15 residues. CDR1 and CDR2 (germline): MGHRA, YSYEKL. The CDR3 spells CASSLTGSADTEAFF. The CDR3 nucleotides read TGCGCCAGCAGCCTGACAGGGTCGGCTGACACTGAAGCTTTCTTT.

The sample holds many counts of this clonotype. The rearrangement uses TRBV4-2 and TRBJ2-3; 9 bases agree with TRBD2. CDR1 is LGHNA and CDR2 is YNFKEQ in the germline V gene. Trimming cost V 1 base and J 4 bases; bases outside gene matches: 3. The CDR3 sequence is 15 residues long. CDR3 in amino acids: CASSQGGGGPDTQYF. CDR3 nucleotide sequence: TGTGCCAGCAGCCAAGGCGGGGGGGGCCCAGATACGCAGTATTTT.

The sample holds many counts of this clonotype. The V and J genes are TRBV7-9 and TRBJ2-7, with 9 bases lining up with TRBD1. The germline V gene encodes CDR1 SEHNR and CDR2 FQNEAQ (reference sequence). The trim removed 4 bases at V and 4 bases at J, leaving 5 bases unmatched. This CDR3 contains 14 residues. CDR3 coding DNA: TGTGCCAGCAGCTCCCCGGACAGGGGTTACGAGCAGTACTTC. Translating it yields CASSSPDRGYEQYF.

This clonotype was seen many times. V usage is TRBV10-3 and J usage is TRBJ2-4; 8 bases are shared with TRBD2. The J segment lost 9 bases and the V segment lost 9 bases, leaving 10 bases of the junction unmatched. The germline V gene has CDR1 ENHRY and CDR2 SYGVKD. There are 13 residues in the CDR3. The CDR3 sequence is CAIGGGIGVIQYF. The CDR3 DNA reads TGTGCCATTGGCGGGGGGATCGGGGTCATTCAGTACTTC.

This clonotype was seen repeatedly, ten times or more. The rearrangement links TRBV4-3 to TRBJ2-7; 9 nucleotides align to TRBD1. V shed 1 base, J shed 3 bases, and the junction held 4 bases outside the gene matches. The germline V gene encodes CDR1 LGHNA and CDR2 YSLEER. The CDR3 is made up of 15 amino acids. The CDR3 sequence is CASSQGTGVYYEQYF. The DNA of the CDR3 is TGCGCCAGCAGCCAAGGGACAGGGGTTTACTACGAGCAGTACTTC.

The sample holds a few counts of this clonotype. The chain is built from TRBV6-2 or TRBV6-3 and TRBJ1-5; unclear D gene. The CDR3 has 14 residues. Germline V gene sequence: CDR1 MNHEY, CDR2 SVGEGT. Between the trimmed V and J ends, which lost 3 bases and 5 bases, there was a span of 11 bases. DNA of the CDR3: TGTGCCAGCAGTTATTTCCCCCGCGATCAGCCCCAGCATTTT. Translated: CASSYFPRDQPQHF.

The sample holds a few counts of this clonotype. The CDR3 DNA is TGTGCCAGCACCGTTCCGCGGAGTTCCTACGAGCAGTACTTC. This gives the protein CASTVPRSSYEQYF. This chain uses TRBV28 with TRBJ2-7; no reliable D call. The germline CDR1 and CDR2 sequences are MDHEN and SYDVKM. This CDR3 has 14 amino acids. The ends were cut back, 7 bases at V and 1 base at J, with 14 bases in the middle.

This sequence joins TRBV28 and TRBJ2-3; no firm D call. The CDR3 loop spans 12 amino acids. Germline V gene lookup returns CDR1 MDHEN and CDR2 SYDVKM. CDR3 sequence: CVSLSSTDTQYF. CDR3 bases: TGTGTCAGTTTATCTAGCACAGATACGCAGTATTTT.